This TCR beta chain was captured in a study of blood T cell repertoires in COVID-19. Clones were read by immunoSEQ multiplex PCR, and TCRdb kept only the in-frame ones, dropping some. The sample shows around 200,000 clones, roughly 87% of them seen only once. Residents of approximately 25 US areas, aged about 18 to 100 years, made up the participants. This CDR3 has 15 residues. With 7 bases removed from V and 2 bases from J, the gap between germline ends came to 15 bases. Germline lookup yields CDR1 SNHLY and CDR2 FYNNEI. Sample: PBMCs or T cells enriched from blood (not recorded which). The rearrangement uses TRBV2 and TRBJ1-5; tentative D call: TRBD1 (6 bases). The sequence derives from a young man with acute COVID-19. The CDR3 DNA reads as TGTGCCAGCATGGAGGGGGGGGGACGCAATCAGCCCCAGCATTTT. This gives the protein CASMEGGGRNQPQHF.